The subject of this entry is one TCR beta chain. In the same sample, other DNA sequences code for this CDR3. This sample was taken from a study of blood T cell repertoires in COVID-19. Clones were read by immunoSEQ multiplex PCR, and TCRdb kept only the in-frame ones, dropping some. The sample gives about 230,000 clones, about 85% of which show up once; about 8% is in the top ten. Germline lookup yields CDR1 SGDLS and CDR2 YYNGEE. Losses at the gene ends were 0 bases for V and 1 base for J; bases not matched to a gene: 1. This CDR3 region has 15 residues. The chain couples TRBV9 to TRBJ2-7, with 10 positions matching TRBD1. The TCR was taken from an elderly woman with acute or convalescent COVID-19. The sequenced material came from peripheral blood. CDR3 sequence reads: CASSVGQGASYEQYF. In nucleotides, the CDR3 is TGTGCCAGCAGCGTAGGACAGGGGGCTTCCTACGAGCAGTACTTC.